These 21 T cell receptor beta chains originate from one sample sequenced in a study of T cells in Graves' hyperthyroidism and ophthalmopathy. TCR beta CDR3 sequences were amplified from RNA transcripts. First-round RT-PCR of the TCR CDR3 relied on the HTBI primer set. TCRdb recomputed calls from the multiplex PCR reads with MiXCR, one row per CDR3 protein. Here the sample spans around 520,000 distinct CDR3 sequences, around 15% being singletons. Sequenced: blood. These receptors all stem from a woman aged 35 to 49 with Graves' hyperthyroidism.

The chain recombines TRBV2 with TRBJ2-5; D not certain. Germline assignment: CDR1 SNHLY and CDR2 FYNNEI. V gave up 4 bases and J gave up 5 bases, with 14 bases separating them. This CDR3 spans 14 amino acids. The CDR3 sequence is CASSVGSPSETQYF. The CDR3 DNA reads as TGTGCCAGCAGTGTCGGTTCCCCTTCGGAGACCCAGTACTTC.

This clonotype has ten or more counts. The V gene is TRBV10-3, the J gene TRBJ2-7; 9 positions agree with TRBD2. There are 14 residues in the CDR3. V was pared by 7 bases and J by 5 bases, with 9 bases of the junction left unmatched. Per germline, CDR1 ENHRY and CDR2 SYGVKD. DNA of the CDR3: TGTGCCATCAAAGACGGGCGGGAGGGGCACGAGCAGTACTTC. Encoded protein: CAIKDGREGHEQYF.

The chain carries TRBV20-1 and TRBJ1-2; 7 bases agree with TRBD1. The CDR3 runs to 16 residues. In germline, CDR1 is DFQATT, CDR2 SNEGSKA (reference sequence). With V trimmed by 1 base and J by 1 base, 9 bases remained unmatched. The CDR3 coding sequence is TGCAGTGCTAGAGGTTTAACAGGGGACATTAACTATGGCTACACCTTC. This gives the protein CSARGLTGDINYGYTF.

This clonotype was seen many times. The rearrangement uses TRBV7-3 and TRBJ2-2; D is unclear. Looked up from germline, CDR1 is SGHTA and CDR2 is FQGTGA. With 1 base removed from V and 6 bases from J, the gap between germline ends came to 6 bases. The CDR3 consists of 13 residues. This CDR3 is CASSLNSPGELFF. CDR3 nucleotide sequence: TGTGCCAGCAGCTTAAATAGTCCCGGGGAGCTGTTTTTT.

CDR3 loop: CSGSDGGTDTQYF. CDR3 bases: TGCAGTGGGTCGGACGGGGGCACAGATACGCAGTATTTT. The chain joins TRBV20-1 to TRBJ2-3, with D maybe TRBD2 (5 bases). CDR1 DFQATT and CDR2 SNEGSKA come from the germline V gene (reference sequence). This CDR3 is 13 amino acids long. V was shortened by 7 bases and J by 1 base, with 12 bases between the two germline ends.

In its sample, this clonotype was seen many times. The chain links TRBV2 to TRBJ2-1; the D is unclear. This CDR3 has 14 residues. Trimming took off 3 bases at V and 0 bases at J, with 6 bases between the two ends. Germline CDR1 and CDR2: SNHLY and FYNNEI. CDR3 nucleotide sequence: TGTGCCAGCAGTGACAGGATCTCCTACAATGAGCAGTTCTTC. It yields the protein CASSDRISYNEQFF.

This clonotype showed up many times. The chain combines TRBV29-1 with TRBJ1-2; D gene unclear. This CDR3 comprises 14 residues. V dropped 0 bases and J dropped 0 bases, with 8 bases sitting between them. Looked up from germline, CDR1 is SQVTM and CDR2 is ANQGSEA. CDR3 protein: CSVEEIGANYGYTF. The CDR3 DNA is TGCAGCGTTGAAGAAATCGGAGCTAACTATGGCTACACCTTC.

This clonotype was seen at least ten times. The V gene is TRBV27, the J gene TRBJ2-7; possibly TRBD1 for D (5 bases). The CDR3 length is 14 residues. The germline V gene has CDR1 MNHEY and CDR2 SMNVEV (reference sequence). V lost 5 bases to trimming and J lost 4 bases, with 15 bases between them. CDR3 bases: TGTGCCAGCAGTCCAAGGGGCGACGGTTACGAGCAGTACTTC. Translated: CASSPRGDGYEQYF.

The genes are TRBV5-6 and TRBJ2-3; 8 positions agree with TRBD2. CDR1 is SGHDT and CDR2 is YYEEEE in the germline V gene. The V gene end was trimmed by 2 bases and the J gene end by 11 bases; junction bases not matched to a gene: 10. The CDR3 is made up of 14 amino acids. CDR3 sequence reads: CASSFGLAEGEQYF. CDR3 sequence (DNA): TGTGCCAGCAGCTTTGGACTAGCCGAAGGGGAGCAGTATTTT. Using reference TRBV5-6 and TRBJ2-3 for the parts outside the CDR3, the full variable domain is DAGVTQSPTHLIKTRGQQVTLRCSPKSGHDTVSWYQQALGQGPQFIFQYYEEEERQRGNFPDRFSGHQFPNYSSELNVNALLLGDSALYLCASSFGLAEGEQYFGPGTRLTVL.

The chain recombines TRBV6-1 with TRBJ2-7; 7 bases match TRBD1. CDR1 is MNHNS, CDR2 SASEGT, per germline. The CDR3 consists of 14 residues. J lost 4 bases, V lost 4 bases, and 7 bases had no gene match. The CDR3 DNA sequence: TGTGCCAGCAGTGCGGACAGGTTAGGTTACGAGCAGTACTTC. It encodes CASSADRLGYEQYF.

This clonotype has a count of ten or more. This chain joins TRBV7-8 and TRBJ2-1, with D possibly called TRBD1 or TRBD2 (5 bases each). The CDR3 length is 16 residues. V was pared by 1 base and J by 2 bases, with 12 bases between. Per the germline V gene, CDR1 is SGHVS and CDR2 is FQNEAQ. The CDR3 coding sequence is TGTGCCAGCAGCTTAGGAGGGGCGGGCCCCTACAATGAGCAGTTCTTC. The encoded protein is CASSLGGAGPYNEQFF.

The chain carries TRBV27 and TRBJ2-1; D is possibly TRBD2 (6 bases). The V end lost 4 bases, the J end lost 4 bases, and 11 bases lay between the germline ends. The germline V gene has CDR1 MNHEY and CDR2 SMNVEV (reference sequence). The CDR3 covers 14 residues. CDR3 in amino acids: CASSSAGLYNEQFF. CDR3 in DNA: TGTGCCAGCAGTTCGGCGGGGCTATACAATGAGCAGTTCTTC.

This clonotype appeared many times. The chain carries TRBV28 and TRBJ2-7; the D gene is possibly TRBD1 (5 bases). The length of the CDR3 is 12 residues. CDR1 and CDR2 (germline): MDHEN, SYDVKM. Trimming cost V 4 bases and J 4 bases, with 8 bases left between them. The CDR3 region has the DNA TGTGCCAGCAGTTCAGGGATTTACGAGCAGTACTTC. Translation: CASSSGIYEQYF.

This clonotype was recorded many times. The chain carries TRBV7-2 and TRBJ1-1; 7 nucleotides agree with TRBD1. J lost 5 bases, V lost 1 base, and 7 bases had no gene match. CDR1 is SGHTA, CDR2 FQGNSA, per germline. The CDR3 has 15 residues. CDR3 protein: CASSLGRGRDTEAFF. The CDR3 DNA is TGTGCCAGCAGCTTAGGTAGGGGGCGCGATACTGAAGCTTTCTTT.

Many counts were recorded for this clonotype. The CDR3 sequence is CAWSPGGSSNEQFF. In DNA, the CDR3 is TGTGCCTGGAGTCCGGGCGGGAGCTCCAATGAGCAGTTCTTC. The rearrangement uses TRBV30 and TRBJ2-1; TRBD2 matches at 7 bases. The CDR3 spans 14 residues. CDR1 and CDR2 (germline): GTSNPN, SVGIG (reference sequence). V was pared by 2 bases and J by 6 bases, with 7 bases of the junction left unmatched.

This clonotype turned up a few times. The chain employs TRBV24-1 and TRBJ1-4, with 12 bases aligning to TRBD1. This CDR3 spans 18 amino acids. V dropped 3 bases and J dropped 4; count of bases not matched to a gene: 8. Germline V gene data show CDR1 as KGHDR and CDR2 as SFDVKD. The CDR3 bases are TGTGCCACCAGTGATAACCGGGACAGGGGGCTCGGTAATGAAAAACTGTTTTTT. It specifies CATSDNRDRGLGNEKLFF.

This clonotype was recorded many times. The chain uses TRBV27 and TRBJ1-5; D gene ambiguous. This CDR3 has 15 residues. CDR1 is MNHEY, CDR2 SMNVEV, per germline (reference sequence). Trimming pared 2 bases from V and 1 base from J, leaving 9 bases between. CDR3 bases: TGTGCCAGCAGTTTAGGAAGTGGGAGCAATCAGCCCCAGCATTTT. Encoded protein: CASSLGSGSNQPQHF.

This clonotype turned up a few times. The V gene is TRBV6-1, the J gene TRBJ2-1, with 8 bases fitting TRBD2. Trimming removed 6 bases from V and 1 base from J; junction bases left unmatched: 8. CDR3 length: 16 amino acids. Germline loops: CDR1 MNHNS, CDR2 SASEGT. CDR3 in DNA: TGTGCCAGCAGCCCGGGGGGGCTGTTTTCCTACAATGAGCAGTTCTTC. This gives the protein CASSPGGLFSYNEQFF.

This clonotype was seen a few times. The J gene is TRBJ1-1, the V gene TRBV10-3; possible D gene TRBD1, 6 bases. The CDR3 has 14 amino acids. Trimming stripped 7 bases from V and 2 bases from J, with 14 bases between. Per germline, CDR1 ENHRY and CDR2 SYGVKD. Here the CDR3 DNA reads TGTGCCATCACATCGAAGGGGGGCAACACTGAAGCTTTCTTT. As protein: CAITSKGGNTEAFF.

The chain carries TRBV3-1 and TRBJ1-4, with D maybe TRBD1 (6 bases). Looked up from germline, CDR1 is LGHDT and CDR2 is YNNKEL (reference sequence). This CDR3 is 15 amino acids long. The V end was cut by 7 bases, the J end by 10 bases, with 22 bases between. The CDR3 DNA is TGTGCCAGCACCCTTGGGGGGGGCCTTTTCCCAAAACTGTTTTTT. Protein sequence: CASTLGGGLFPKLFF.

This clonotype has just a few counts. The gene calls are TRBV20-1 and TRBJ2-7; D possibly corresponds to TRBD2 (5 bases). The CDR3 is made up of 17 amino acids. Germline V gene data show CDR1 as DFQATT and CDR2 as SNEGSKA (reference sequence). V lost 5 bases, J lost 3 bases, and 26 bases lay in between. The chain's CDR3 is CSADPGKDLFFGYEQYF. In DNA, the CDR3 is TGCAGTGCTGACCCGGGAAAAGATCTGTTTTTCGGCTACGAGCAGTACTTC.